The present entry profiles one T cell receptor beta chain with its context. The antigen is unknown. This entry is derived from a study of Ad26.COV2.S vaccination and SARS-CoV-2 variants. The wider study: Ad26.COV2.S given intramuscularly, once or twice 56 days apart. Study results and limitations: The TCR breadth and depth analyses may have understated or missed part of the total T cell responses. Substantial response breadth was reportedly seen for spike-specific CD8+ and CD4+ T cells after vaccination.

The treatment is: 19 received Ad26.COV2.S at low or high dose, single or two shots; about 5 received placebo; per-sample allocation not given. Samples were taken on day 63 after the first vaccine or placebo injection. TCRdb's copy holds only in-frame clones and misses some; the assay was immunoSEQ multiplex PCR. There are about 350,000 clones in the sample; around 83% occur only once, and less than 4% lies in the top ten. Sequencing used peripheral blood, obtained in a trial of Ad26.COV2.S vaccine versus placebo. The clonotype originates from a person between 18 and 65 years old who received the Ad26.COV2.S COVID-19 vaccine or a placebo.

CDR3: CASSPLLAELNNEQFF. As DNA, the CDR3 is TGTGCCAGCTCACCGCTACTAGCAGAGCTAAACAATGAGCAGTTCTTC. The rearrangement links TRBV18 to TRBJ2-1; TRBD2 is a possible D gene (6 bases). The germline V gene has CDR1 KGHSH and CDR2 LQKENI. The ends were cut back, 3 bases at V and 5 bases at J, with 17 bases in the middle. This CDR3 spans 16 amino acids.